A single sample is the source of the 8 T cell receptor beta chains below, sequenced in a study of blood T cell repertoires in COVID-19. Produced via immunoSEQ multiplex PCR; TCRdb's table is partial and in-frame only. The table records about 100,000 clones, about 86% of them present only once. Sequenced sample: peripheral blood. The receptor source for this set is a woman of 80 years or more with active or convalescent COVID-19.

V gene TRBV10-3 combines with J gene TRBJ2-2; D may be TRBD2 (5 bases). Per the germline V gene, CDR1 is ENHRY and CDR2 is SYGVKD. CDR3 length: 17 amino acids. The V end was cut by 0 bases, the J end by 0 bases, with 11 bases between. The CDR3 protein is CAISESKGVTNTGELFF. As DNA, the CDR3 is TGTGCCATCAGTGAGTCCAAGGGAGTTACGAACACCGGGGAGCTGTTTTTT.

The chain has TRBV7-8 and TRBJ1-2; 8 bases align to TRBD1. The germline CDR1 and CDR2 sequences are SGHVS and FQNEAQ. V shed 1 base and J 1 base; nucleotides not matched to a gene: 11. CDR3 length equals 18 residues. The CDR3 sequence: CASSLDPGQASFNYGYTF. Written as DNA, the CDR3 is TGTGCCAGCAGCTTAGATCCGGGACAGGCCTCCTTTAACTATGGCTACACCTTC.

The chain uses TRBV3-1 (or the pseudogene TRBV3-2) and TRBJ1-4; D ambiguous. The germline CDR1 and CDR2 sequences are LGHDT and YNNKEL (reference sequence). Trimming took 0 bases from V and 8 from J, leaving 10 bases between them. The CDR3 is 14 residues long. CDR3 region: CASSQDLNGEKLFF. CDR3 coding DNA: TGTGCCAGCAGCCAAGATTTAAACGGGGAAAAACTGTTTTTT.

The table lists this clone with a count of one. V is TRBV2 and J is TRBJ1-5; 7 bases line up with TRBD1. The CDR3 covers 15 residues. CDR1 is SNHLY, CDR2 FYNNEI, per germline. The V gene end was trimmed by 5 bases and the J gene end by 2 bases; junction bases not matched to a gene: 6. The CDR3 reads CASSYQGGGNQPQHF. In nucleotides, the CDR3 is TGTGCCAGCAGTTACCAGGGGGGTGGCAATCAGCCCCAGCATTTT.

The rearrangement uses TRBV5-8 and TRBJ2-6; 11 bases are a match to TRBD1. The CDR3 has 18 residues. Trimming removed 5 bases from V and 3 bases from J; junction bases left unmatched: 10. Germline assignment: CDR1 SGHTS and CDR2 YDEGEE. The CDR3 DNA reads as TGTGCCAGCAGTCCCGGGTGGACAGGGGGCAGTGGGGCCAACGTCCTGACTTTC. It encodes CASSPGWTGGSGANVLTF.

This clone was recorded a few times. The chain combines TRBV12-3 or TRBV12-4 with TRBJ1-5; D call uncertain. V was cut by 3 bases and J by 8 bases, with 11 bases left in between. This CDR3 is 13 amino acids long. This chain's CDR3 is CASSFRVSEPQHF. The CDR3 region has the DNA TGTGCCAGCAGTTTTCGGGTATCGGAGCCCCAGCATTTT.

The gene calls are TRBV6-5 and TRBJ2-7; 7 positions agree with TRBD1. The CDR3 consists of 15 residues. The germline V gene encodes CDR1 MNHEY and CDR2 SVGAGI. The V segment lost 7 bases and the J segment 0 bases; nucleotides outside the gene matches: 9. CDR3 sequence (DNA): TGTGCCAGCACCAAAAGACAGGGCTTCTCCTACGAGCAGTACTTC. Amino acids: CASTKRQGFSYEQYF.

This clone was detected only once. V is TRBV7-2 and J is TRBJ2-7; 8 nucleotides line up with TRBD2. CDR3 size: 15 residues. Germline loops: CDR1 SGHTA, CDR2 FQGNSA. Trimming took 7 bases from V and 10 from J; bases not matched to a gene: 18. The chain's CDR3 is CASKLQTLAGGQQYF. As DNA, the CDR3 is TGTGCCAGCAAGCTTCAAACCCTAGCGGGTGGCCAACAGTACTTC.